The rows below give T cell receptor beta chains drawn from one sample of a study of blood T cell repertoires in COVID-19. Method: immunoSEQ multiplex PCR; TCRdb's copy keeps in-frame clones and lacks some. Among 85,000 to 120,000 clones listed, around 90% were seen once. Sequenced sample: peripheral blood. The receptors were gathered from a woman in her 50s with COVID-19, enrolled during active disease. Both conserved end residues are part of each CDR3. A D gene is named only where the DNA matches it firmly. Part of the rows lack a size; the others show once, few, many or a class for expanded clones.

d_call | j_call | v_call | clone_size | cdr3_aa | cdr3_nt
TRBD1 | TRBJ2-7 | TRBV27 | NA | CASSLRGSSSYEQYF | TGTGCCAGCAGTCTCAGGGGGTCTAGCTCCTACGAGCAGTACTTC
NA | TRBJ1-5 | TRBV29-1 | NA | CSDTRGTGNYSNQPQHF | TGCAGCGATACTCGCGGGACTGGGAATTATAGCAATCAGCCCCAGCATTTT
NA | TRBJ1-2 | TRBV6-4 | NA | CATPREPGGGGYTF | TGTGCCACCCCGCGGGAACCCGGGGGAGGTGGCTACACCTTC
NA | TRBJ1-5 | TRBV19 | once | CASSTPGGPQHF | TGTGCCAGTAGTACCCCCGGCGGGCCCCAGCATTTT
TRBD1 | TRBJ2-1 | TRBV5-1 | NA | CASSSQGSSYNEQFF | TGCGCCAGCAGCTCACAGGGGAGCTCCTACAATGAGCAGTTCTTC
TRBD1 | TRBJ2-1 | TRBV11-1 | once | CASSLGQGAYNEQFF | TGTGCCAGCAGCTTGGGACAGGGGGCCTACAATGAGCAGTTCTTC
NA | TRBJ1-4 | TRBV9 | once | CASSVGTENREKLFF | TGTGCCAGCAGCGTAGGAACAGAGAATAGGGAAAAACTGTTTTTT
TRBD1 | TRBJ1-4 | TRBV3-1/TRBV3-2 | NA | CASSNGQVDEKLFF | TGTGCCAGCAGCAACGGACAGGTGGATGAAAAACTGTTTTTT
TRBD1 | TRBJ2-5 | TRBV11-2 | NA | CASSPGTVETQYF | TGTGCCAGCAGCCCCGGGACAGTAGAGACCCAGTACTTC
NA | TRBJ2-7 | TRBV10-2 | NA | CASSGPRTVGGYEQYF | TGCGCCAGCAGTGGACCCCGGACGGTAGGAGGCTACGAGCAGTACTTC
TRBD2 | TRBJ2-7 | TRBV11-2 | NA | CASSPGVAGVGYF | TGTGCCAGCAGCCCTGGGGTAGCGGGGGTCGGGTACTTC
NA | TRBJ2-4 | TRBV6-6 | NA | CASSGSGHPKNIQYF | TGTGCCAGCAGCGGCTCCGGACACCCGAAAAACATTCAGTACTTC
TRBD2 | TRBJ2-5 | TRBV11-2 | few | CASSLGATSGGAETQYF | TGTGCCAGCAGCTTAGGGGCGACTAGCGGGGGGGCTGAGACCCAGTACTTC
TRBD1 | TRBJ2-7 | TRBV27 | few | CASSPGDRESWQYF | TGTGCCAGCAGCCCTGGGGACAGGGAAAGTTGGCAGTACTTC
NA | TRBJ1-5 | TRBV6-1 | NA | CASSEGRGSNQPQHF | TGTGCCAGCAGTGAAGGCAGGGGTAGCAATCAGCCCCAGCATTTT
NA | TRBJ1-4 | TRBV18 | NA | CASSPRLETSNEKLFF | TGTGCCAGCTCACCACGATTAGAGACATCAAATGAAAAACTGTTTTTT
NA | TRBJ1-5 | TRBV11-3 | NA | CASSPLCGGSNQPQHF | TGTGCCAGCAGCCCTCTTTGCGGGGGGAGCAATCAGCCCCAGCATTTT
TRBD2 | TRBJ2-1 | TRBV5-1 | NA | CASTPTGWLAGGPPGNEQFF | TGCGCCAGCACCCCAACGGGGTGGCTAGCGGGGGGGCCCCCTGGGAATGAGCAGTTCTTC
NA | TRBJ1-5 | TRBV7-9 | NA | CASSFGGSQPQHF | TGTGCCAGCAGCTTCGGGGGAAGTCAGCCCCAGCATTTT
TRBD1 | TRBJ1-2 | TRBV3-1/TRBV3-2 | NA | CASSPGGRIGGYTF | TGTGCCAGCAGCCCAGGGGGTAGGATAGGTGGCTACACCTTC
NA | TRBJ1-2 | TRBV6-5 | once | CASSRGANYGYTF | TGTGCCAGCAGCCGGGGGGCCAACTATGGCTACACCTTC
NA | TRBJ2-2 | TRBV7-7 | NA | CASSLGRTVDLRELFF | TGTGCCAGCAGCTTAGGTCGCACAGTAGATTTACGGGAGCTGTTTTTT
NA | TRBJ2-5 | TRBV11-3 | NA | CASSFTGEETQYF | TGTGCCAGCAGCTTTACGGGGGAAGAGACCCAGTACTTC
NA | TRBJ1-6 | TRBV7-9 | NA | CASSLARFNSPLHF | TGTGCCAGCAGCTTAGCCAGGTTTAATTCACCCCTCCACTTT
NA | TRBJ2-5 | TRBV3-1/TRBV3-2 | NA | CASSQEGRGGETQYF | TGTGCCAGCAGCCAAGAAGGCAGGGGCGGGGAGACCCAGTACTTC